These 11 T cell receptor beta chains share one sample of origin, sequenced in a study of cytotoxic CD8 clonotypes in ibrutinib-treated CLL (dated by TCRdb to about 2021). Library method: the immunoSEQ multiplex PCR assay. TCRdb carries this immuneACCESS record with in-frame sequences only. Its versions omit some clonotypes, under half of them owing to an unresolved V gene in the studies checked, with the rest unexplained. In all, the sample holds 30,000 to 40,000 clones, and roughly three quarters of those were seen once. Clones ranked in the top ten supply around a quarter of the sample. Specimen: PBMCs, collected before ibrutinib treatment. The receptors derive from a human donor with chronic lymphocytic leukemia.

This chain connects TRBV18 to TRBJ2-2, with TRBD1 matching 8 bases. This CDR3 has 19 amino acids. Looked up from germline, CDR1 is KGHSH and CDR2 is LQKENI. J was trimmed by 0 bases and V by 0 bases; bases with no gene match: 9. The CDR3 bases are TGTGCCAGCTCACCACCGAAAGGGACAGGCAACGCGAACACCGGGGAGCTGTTTTTT. It translates to CASSPPKGTGNANTGELFF.

In this sample, this clone turned up once. CDR3 amino acids: CASSQDRGFTNEKLFF. Here the CDR3 DNA reads TGCGCCAGCAGCCAAGACAGGGGGTTCACTAATGAAAAACTGTTTTTT. The chain recombines TRBV4-3 with TRBJ1-4; TRBD1 matches 7 bases. The length of the CDR3 is 16 residues. V was pared by 0 bases and J by 2 bases, with 3 bases of the junction left unmatched. Germline assignment: CDR1 LGHNA and CDR2 YSLEER.

V usage is TRBV10-3 and J usage is TRBJ2-2; TRBD1 matches at 8 bases. CDR3 length: 15 amino acids. From germline, CDR1 is ENHRY and CDR2 SYGVKD. Trimming at V came to 7 bases and at J to 5 bases, leaving 9 bases not matched to a gene. CDR3 sequence (DNA): TGTGCCATCACGGGAGCGGACAGGGAGACCGGGGAGCTGTTTTTT. Its protein product is CAITGADRETGELFF.

The chain links TRBV6-5 to TRBJ2-3; tentatively, D is TRBD1 (6 bases). This CDR3 region has 15 residues. V lost 10 bases, J lost 1 base, and 18 bases lay in between. CDR1 is MNHEY and CDR2 is SVGAGI in the germline V gene. The CDR3 loop is CATTTWGRGTDTQYF. For the CDR3, the DNA is TGTGCCACCACGACCTGGGGGCGCGGCACAGATACGCAGTATTTT.

The chain joins TRBV7-9 to TRBJ2-3, with no clear D. CDR1 and CDR2 from the germline V gene are SEHNR and FQNEAQ (reference sequence). Deletions cut 5 bases from V and 2 bases from J, with 5 bases between. This CDR3 has 12 residues. CDR3 region: CASSLFTDTQYF. The CDR3 DNA reads as TGTGCCAGCAGCCTATTCACAGATACGCAGTATTTT.

The V and J genes are TRBV6-1 and TRBJ2-1, with 7 bases lining up with TRBD1. The CDR3 is made up of 15 amino acids. Germline assignment: CDR1 MNHNS and CDR2 SASEGT. The J segment lost 6 bases and the V segment lost 7 bases, leaving 12 bases of the junction unmatched. The CDR3 loop is CASTPTTGSFNEQFF. Here the CDR3 DNA reads TGTGCCAGCACCCCTACGACAGGGTCATTCAATGAGCAGTTCTTC.

This clone was detected only once. This sequence joins TRBV18 and TRBJ2-2; TRBD1 might be the D (6 bases). V lost 3 bases, J lost 8 bases, and 10 bases lay in between. The CDR3 covers 13 residues. CDR1 is KGHSH, CDR2 LQKENI, per germline. CDR3: CASSPTGMGELFF. The CDR3 DNA reads as TGTGCCAGCTCACCTACAGGGATGGGGGAGCTGTTTTTT.

With respect to this clone: This specimen includes other DNA sequences encoding the same CDR3. The rearrangement uses TRBV9 and TRBJ1-1; D is unclear. Trimming shortened V by 2 bases and J by 2 bases, and 10 bases separated the two germline ends. The CDR3 has 14 amino acids. Germline V gene lookup returns CDR1 SGDLS and CDR2 YYNGEE. The CDR3: CASSVVGVNTEAFF. As DNA, the CDR3 is TGTGCCAGCAGCGTCGTAGGAGTTAACACTGAAGCTTTCTTT.

The chain employs TRBV7-2 and TRBJ2-5; TRBD1 aligns across 9 bases. From germline, CDR1 is SGHTA and CDR2 FQGNSA. Unmatched junction bases numbered 9, after V lost 3 bases and J lost 4 bases. This CDR3 spans 16 amino acids. The CDR3 region is CASSLVPGTGRETQYF. The CDR3 nucleotides are TGTGCCAGCAGCTTGGTCCCCGGGACAGGGCGAGAGACCCAGTACTTC.

The sample holds one count of this clone. This sequence joins TRBV6-4 and TRBJ2-7, with TRBD1 matching 9 bases. The CDR3 has 15 residues. Unmatched junction bases numbered 10, after V lost 6 bases and J lost 4 bases. The germline gives CDR1 MRHNA, CDR2 SNTAGT. The CDR3 nucleotides read TGTGCCAGCAGACTCCATCCGGGACAGGGTTACGAGCAGTACTTC. Its translation is CASRLHPGQGYEQYF.

This clone has a single count. The CDR3 region has the DNA TGTGCCAGCAGCCCGAGTGGTGTCCTTGAGCAGTTCTTC. Protein: CASSPSGVLEQFF. The chain combines TRBV9 with TRBJ2-1, with unresolved D. This CDR3 spans 13 amino acids. Trimming left V 4 bases short and J 9 bases short, with 14 bases between. Per the germline V gene, CDR1 is SGDLS and CDR2 is YYNGEE.